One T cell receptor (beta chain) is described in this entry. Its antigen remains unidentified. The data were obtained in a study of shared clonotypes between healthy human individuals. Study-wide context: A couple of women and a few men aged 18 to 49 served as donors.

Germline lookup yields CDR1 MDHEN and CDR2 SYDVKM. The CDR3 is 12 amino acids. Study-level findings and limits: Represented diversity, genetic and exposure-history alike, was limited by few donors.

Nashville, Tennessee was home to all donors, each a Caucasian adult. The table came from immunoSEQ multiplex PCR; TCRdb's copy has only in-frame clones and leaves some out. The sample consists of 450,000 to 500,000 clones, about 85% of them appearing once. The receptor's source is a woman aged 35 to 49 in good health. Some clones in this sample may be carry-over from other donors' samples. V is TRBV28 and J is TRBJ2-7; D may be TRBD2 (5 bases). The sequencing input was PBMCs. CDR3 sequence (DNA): TGTGTTACGGCCGAGGGCTCCTACGAGCAGTACTTC. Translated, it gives CVTAEGSYEQYF.